The text below deals with one T cell receptor beta chain. What it binds is not known. PCR amplification relied on 60 Vbeta primers (plus 13 Jbeta primers). TCRdb's copy holds only in-frame clones and misses some; the assay was immunoSEQ multiplex PCR. The table lists 100,000 to 150,000 clones, 81% of them singletons, with approximately 0.99% in the top ten. Germline-derived CDR1 and CDR2 are WNHNN and SYGVQD (reference sequence). CDR3 length: 13 amino acids. Trimming left V 4 bases short and J 0 bases short, with 6 bases between. The data derive from a study of cytomegalovirus exposure and HLA in healthy donors. In the study overall: Earlier work reported 100 million or so unique TCR beta sequences from roughly 180 million T cells. Study-level findings and limits: According to the study, roughly 160 TCR beta chains were cytomegalovirus-associated. A later examination showed that TCR association rates differed by HLA locus, with DRB1 most and HLA-C fewest.

These donors counted as nominally healthy when sampled, but unrecorded immune exposures were likely. The sequencing input was PBMCs. The chain has TRBV10-1 and TRBJ1-1; tentative D call: TRBD1 (5 bases). This sequence originates from a young woman in good health and CMV-seronegative. The CDR3 here is CASSGQLNTEAFF. In DNA form, the CDR3 reads TGCGCCAGCAGTGGACAGTTGAACACTGAAGCTTTCTTT.